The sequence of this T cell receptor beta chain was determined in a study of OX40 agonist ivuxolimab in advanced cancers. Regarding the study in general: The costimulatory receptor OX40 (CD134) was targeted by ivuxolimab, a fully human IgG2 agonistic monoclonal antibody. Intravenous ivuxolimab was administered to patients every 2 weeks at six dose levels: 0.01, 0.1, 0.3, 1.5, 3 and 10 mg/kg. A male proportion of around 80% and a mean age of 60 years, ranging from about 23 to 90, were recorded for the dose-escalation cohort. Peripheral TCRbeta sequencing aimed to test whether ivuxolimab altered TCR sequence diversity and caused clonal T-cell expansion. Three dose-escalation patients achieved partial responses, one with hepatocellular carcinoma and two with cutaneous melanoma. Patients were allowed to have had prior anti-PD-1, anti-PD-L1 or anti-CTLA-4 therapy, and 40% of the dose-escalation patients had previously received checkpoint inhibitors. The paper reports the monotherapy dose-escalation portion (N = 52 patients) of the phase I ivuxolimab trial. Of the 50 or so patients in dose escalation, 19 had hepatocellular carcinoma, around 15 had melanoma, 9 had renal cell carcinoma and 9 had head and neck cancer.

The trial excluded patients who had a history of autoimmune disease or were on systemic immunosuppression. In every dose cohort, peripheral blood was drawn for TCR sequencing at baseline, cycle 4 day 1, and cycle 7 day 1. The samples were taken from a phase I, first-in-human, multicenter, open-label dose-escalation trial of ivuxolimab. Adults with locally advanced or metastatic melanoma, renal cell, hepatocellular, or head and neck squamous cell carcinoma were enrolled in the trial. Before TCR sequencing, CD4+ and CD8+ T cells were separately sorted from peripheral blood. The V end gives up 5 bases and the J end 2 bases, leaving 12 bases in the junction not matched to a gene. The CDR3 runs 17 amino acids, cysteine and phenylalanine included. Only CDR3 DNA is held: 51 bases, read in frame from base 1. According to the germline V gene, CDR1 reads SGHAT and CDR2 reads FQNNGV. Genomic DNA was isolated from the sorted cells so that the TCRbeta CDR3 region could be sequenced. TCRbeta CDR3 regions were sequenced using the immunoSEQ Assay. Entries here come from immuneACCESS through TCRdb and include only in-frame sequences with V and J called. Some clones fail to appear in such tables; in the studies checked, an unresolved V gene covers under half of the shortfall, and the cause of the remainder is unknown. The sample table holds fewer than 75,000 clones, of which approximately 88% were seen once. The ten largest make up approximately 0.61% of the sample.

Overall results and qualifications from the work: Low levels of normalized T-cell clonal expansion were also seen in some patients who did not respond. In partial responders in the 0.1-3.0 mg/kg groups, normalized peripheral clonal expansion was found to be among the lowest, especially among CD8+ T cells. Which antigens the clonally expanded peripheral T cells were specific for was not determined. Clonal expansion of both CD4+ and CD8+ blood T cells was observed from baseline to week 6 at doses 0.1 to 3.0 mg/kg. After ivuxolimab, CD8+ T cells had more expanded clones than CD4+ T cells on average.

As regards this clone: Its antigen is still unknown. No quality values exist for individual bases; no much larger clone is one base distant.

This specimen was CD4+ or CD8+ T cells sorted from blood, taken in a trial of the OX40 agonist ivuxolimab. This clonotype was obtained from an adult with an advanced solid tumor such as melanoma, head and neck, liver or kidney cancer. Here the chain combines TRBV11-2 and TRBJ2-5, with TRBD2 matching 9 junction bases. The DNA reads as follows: TGTGCCAGCAGCCCCAGAACTATAGCGGGAGTGCAAGAGACCCAGTACTTC. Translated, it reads CASSPRTIAGVQETQYF.